These 30 T cell receptor beta chains were all obtained from the same sample, sequenced in a study of tumor and adjacent non-tumor tissue in lung cancer. The library came from three nested PCR rounds adapted from ARM-PCR protocols. TCRdb itself ran the multiplex PCR reads through MiXCR, one entry per CDR3 protein. The sample consists of approximately 86,000 distinct CDR3 sequences, 55% to 75% of them appearing once. The template was RNA from unsorted bulk tissue. The source material was lung tumor tissue. Source of these receptors: a woman between 40 and 50 years old with non-small cell lung cancer.

As to this clonotype: A much larger clone lies one base from this, so it may be a read error. This rearrangement joins TRBV7-9 to TRBJ2-1, with D possibly called TRBD1 or TRBD2 (6 bases each). CDR1 is SEHNR and CDR2 is FQNEAQ in the germline V gene (reference sequence). V was pared by 8 bases and J by 7 bases, with 18 bases between. There are 14 residues in the CDR3. In DNA, the CDR3 is TGTGCCAGCGAAGGGACCCGGGGGACAAATGAGCAGTTCTTC. Translated, it gives CASEGTRGTNEQFF.

Concerning this clonotype itself: A junction boundary mismatches the germline segment, possibly from a read error. CDR3 DNA sequence: TGTACCAGGGGATTGGTCCATGAGGCACAAGAGACCCAGTACTTC. Translation: CTRGLVHEAQETQYF. V usage is TRBV12-3 or TRBV12-4 and J usage is TRBJ2-5; possibly TRBD1 for D (6 bases). This CDR3 contains 15 residues.

Regarding this clonotype: The junction does not match germline at one end; this may be a read error. This chain links TRBV6-5 with TRBJ2-1; TRBD2 agrees at 7 bases. From germline, CDR1 is MNHEY and CDR2 SVGAGI. This CDR3 has 13 amino acids. The CDR3 is CANSYGAGVNQFF. The CDR3, as DNA: TGTGCCAACAGTTATGGTGCGGGGGTAAATCAGTTCTTC.

Note on this clonotype: A junction boundary mismatches the germline segment, possibly from a read error. The gene calls are TRBV6-2 or TRBV6-3 and TRBJ2-1; unclear D gene. The CDR3 loop spans 13 amino acids. Germline CDR1 is MNHEY and CDR2 is SVGEGT. CDR3 residues: CASSSRETNEQFF. CDR3 DNA: TGTGCTAGCAGTTCCAGAGAGACCAATGAGCAGTTCTTC.

For this clonotype: The final CDR3 position lacks the conserved phenylalanine or tryptophan, pointing to a likely read error. The chain couples TRBV28 to TRBJ1-4; no definite D call. Trimming left V 5 bases short and J 9 bases short, with 19 bases between. The CDR3 totals 15 residues. Germline CDR1 is MDHEN and CDR2 is SYDVKM. The CDR3 spells CASSRQGSLLQKLFP. CDR3 DNA sequence: TGTGCCAGCAGTCGACAAGGGTCACTCCTCCAAAAACTGTTTCCT.

This clonotype was detected ten times or more. The V gene is TRBV28, the J gene TRBJ1-1, with D possibly TRBD1 on 6 matching bases. V lost 7 bases, J lost 0 bases, and 12 bases lay in between. Germline V CDR1 and CDR2: MDHEN, SYDVKM. This CDR3 has 14 amino acids. Here the CDR3 reads CASTVTGLNTEAFF. Here the CDR3 DNA reads TGTGCCAGCACTGTGACAGGCCTGAACACTGAAGCTTTCTTT.

This clonotype has at least ten counts. The V call is TRBV28, the J call TRBJ2-7; no definite D call. The CDR3 is 13 amino acids. The germline V gene encodes CDR1 MDHEN and CDR2 SYDVKM. V dropped 5 bases and J dropped 0 bases, with 8 bases sitting between them. CDR3 sequence reads: CASSLADSYEQYF. The CDR3 DNA reads TGTGCCAGCAGTCTCGCGGACTCCTACGAGCAGTACTTC.

The chain couples TRBV20-1 to TRBJ2-5; no clear D gene. Germline V CDR1 and CDR2: DFQATT, SNEGSKA (reference sequence). The CDR3 totals 12 residues. V was clipped by 6 bases and J by 2 bases, with 10 bases between them. CDR3 DNA sequence: TGCAGTGCCAGGCGATTGCAAGAGACCCAGTACTTC. It is translated as CSARRLQETQYF.

Worth noting for this clonotype: The junction does not match germline at one end; this may be a read error. The chain recombines TRBV11-2 with TRBJ2-1; 7 nucleotides align to TRBD1. This CDR3 comprises 15 residues. Looked up from germline, CDR1 is SGHAT and CDR2 is FQNNGV. CDR3 residues: CASSLGGTEYNEQFF. The CDR3 DNA reads TGTGCCAGCAGCTTAGGTGGGACAGAGTATAATGAGCAATTCTTC.

To note about this clonotype: A read error may account for a junction end that differs from germline. V and J are TRBV6-2 or TRBV6-3 and TRBJ2-3; D gene ambiguous. The CDR3 totals 19 residues. Germline-derived CDR1 and CDR2 are MNHEY and SVGEGT. CDR3 nucleotide sequence: TGTGCCTGCAGTTACACGGTATCGCATCGGGTCTACTCCACAGATACGCAGTATTTT. Protein: CACSYTVSHRVYSTDTQYF.

CDR3 in DNA: TGTGCCAACAGACTAACCGGGACAGGGCAAGAGACCCAGTACTTC. Protein product: CANRLTGTGQETQYF. The chain carries TRBV28 and TRBJ2-5; 9 bases align to TRBD1. This CDR3 is built from 15 residues. With 10 bases clipped from V and 2 bases from J, the junction kept 11 bases outside the gene matches. Germline loops: CDR1 MDHEN, CDR2 SYDVKM.

This clonotype has a single count. Sequence at one end of the junction differs from germline and may be a read error. The J gene is TRBJ2-1, the V gene TRBV6-1; D is uncertain. Germline V gene lookup returns CDR1 MNHNS and CDR2 SASEGT. The CDR3 is 14 residues long. The CDR3: CVSRPSSSYNEQFF. Here the CDR3 DNA reads TGTGTCAGCAGACCCTCCAGCTCCTACAATGAACAGTTCTTC.

Notes on this clonotype: A much larger clone differs by one base, so this may be a read error. The chain couples TRBV7-9 to TRBJ2-3, with D perhaps TRBD1 (6 bases). Germline V gene sequence: CDR1 SEHNR, CDR2 FQNEAQ (reference sequence). The CDR3 is 15 amino acids. The CDR3 sequence is CASSLGHPYTYTQYF. The CDR3 DNA is TGTGCCAGCAGCTTGGGACACCCTTACACATATACGCAGTATTTT.

In the case of this clonotype: One junction end does not reproduce the germline sequence, and a read error may be involved. Written as DNA, the CDR3 is TGTGCTAGCAACCCTTGGATAGGCCAAGAGACCCAGTACTTC. Its protein is CASNPWIGQETQYF. The chain employs TRBV11-2 and TRBJ2-5; D is uncertain. This CDR3 spans 14 amino acids. Looked up from germline, CDR1 is SGHAT and CDR2 is FQNNGV.

In regard to this clonotype: The junction and the germline gene differ at one end; a read error may be behind it. This chain joins TRBV5-4 and TRBJ1-1; D is perhaps TRBD1 (5 bases). Per germline, CDR1 SGHNT and CDR2 YYREEE (reference sequence). There are 15 residues in the CDR3. CDR3 coding DNA: TGTGCCAGCAGTCCACGCGGGGGATTCGGGACTGAAACTTTCTTT. Translation gives CASSPRGGFGTETFF.

With respect to this clonotype: This could be a read error, since a much larger clone is one nucleotide away. V usage is TRBV5-4 and J usage is TRBJ2-1; the D is unclear. Per the germline V gene, CDR1 is SGHNT and CDR2 is YYREEE (reference sequence). This CDR3 comprises 13 residues. CDR3 protein: CAGSSVRVHEQFF. The DNA for the CDR3 is TGTGCCGGCAGCAGTGTAAGGGTCCATGAGCAGTTCTTC.

This clonotype came up many times. V gene TRBV12-5 combines with J gene TRBJ2-2, with TRBD2 identical over 11 bases. The CDR3 spans 16 residues. CDR1 and CDR2 (germline): LGHNT, FRNRAP. Unmatched junction bases numbered 11, after V lost 9 bases and J lost 5 bases. The CDR3 sequence is CASARLAGGGTGELFF. CDR3 sequence (DNA): TGTGCTAGCGCCCGGCTAGCGGGAGGAGGGACCGGGGAGCTGTTTTTT.

A remark on this clonotype: The junction departs from germline at one end; a sequencing error may be responsible. V usage is TRBV20-1 and J usage is TRBJ1-6, with D unclear. The CDR3 loop spans 14 amino acids. CDR1 is DFQATT and CDR2 is SNEGSKA in the germline V gene (reference sequence). CDR3 amino acids: CSVRVRRDNSPLHF. As DNA, the CDR3 is TGCAGTGTTAGAGTGAGACGGGATAATTCACCCCTCCACTTT.

As to this clonotype: The final CDR3 position lacks the conserved phenylalanine or tryptophan, pointing to a likely read error. No DNA is shown, since the ends of the CDR3 on it are uncertain; the CDR3 is the one TCRdb lists. CDR3 amino acids: CASSQGSGNDERFL. The chain links TRBV4-1 to TRBJ2-1; the table calls TRBD2, which could not be checked here. 14 amino acids form the CDR3, both terminal residues included. The V gene's germline CDR1 is MGHRA and CDR2 YSYEKL.

V usage is TRBV29-1 and J usage is TRBJ2-1; 10 nucleotides agree with TRBD2. The CDR3 spans 14 residues. Germline V gene data show CDR1 as SQVTM and CDR2 as ANQGSEA. The V segment lost 6 bases and the J segment 6 bases; nucleotides outside the gene matches: 8. The CDR3 region is CSVDTSGICNEQFF. The DNA of the CDR3 is TGCAGCGTCGATACTAGCGGGATTTGCAATGAGCAGTTCTTC.

This chain joins TRBV4-1 and TRBJ2-7, with D perhaps TRBD1 or TRBD2 (5 bases each). Trimming cost V 3 bases and J 6 bases, with 15 bases left between them. Germline values: CDR1 MGHRA, CDR2 YSYEKL. CDR3 size: 14 residues. For the CDR3, the DNA is TGCGCCAGCAGCCATGTTAATCGGGGACCCGAGCAGTACTTC. Protein: CASSHVNRGPEQYF.

This clonotype was detected only a few times. One end of the junction is discordant with germline, which a read error may explain. The V call is TRBV28, the J call TRBJ1-6; D unresolved. Germline V gene lookup returns CDR1 MDHEN and CDR2 SYDVKM. The CDR3 is 12 amino acids. The DNA of the CDR3 is TGTGCCAGCTGCGCGACCGGCCTTCTACTTGGGTTT. It encodes CASCATGLLLGF. Variable domain in full (rest from reference TRBV28 and TRBJ1-6): DVKVTQSSRYLVKRTGEKVFLECVQDMDHENMFWYRQDPGLGLRLIYFSYDVKMKEKGDIPEGYSVSREKKERFSLILESASTNQTSMYLCASCATGLLLGFGNGTRLTVT.

Concerning this clonotype itself: One end of the junction varies from germline; a read error may be responsible. The rearrangement uses TRBV10-1 and TRBJ2-2, with a weak D call TRBD2 (5 bases). The V gene's germline CDR1 is WNHNN and CDR2 SYGVQD (reference sequence). The CDR3 has 14 residues. CDR3 bases: TGCGCCAGCAGTAAGAGGGTGGAAACCGGGGAGCTATTTTTT. Amino acid sequence: CASSKRVETGELFF.

Details on this clonotype: At one end, the junction sequence differs from germline, possibly due to a read error. The chain employs TRBV14 and TRBJ2-3; weak D call: TRBD2 (5 bases). The CDR3 sequence is 14 residues long. CDR1 SGHDN and CDR2 FVKESK come from the germline V gene. For the CDR3, the DNA is TGTGGCAGCAGCATGTCGGGGAAATCAGATGCGCAGTATTTT. This gives the protein CGSSMSGKSDAQYF.

The chain is built from TRBV28 and TRBJ1-2; D gene ambiguous. V lost 5 bases to trimming and J lost 2 bases, with 9 bases between them. The CDR3 runs to 13 residues. The germline gives CDR1 MDHEN, CDR2 SYDVKM. DNA for the CDR3: TGTGCCAGCAGTCCCCACGGGAACTATGGCTACACCTTC. Translation gives CASSPHGNYGYTF.

A word on this clonotype: This may come from a read error, since a much larger clone is one base off. V gene TRBV4-1 combines with J gene TRBJ1-4; D gene unclear. The CDR3 is 12 residues long. Looked up from germline, CDR1 is MGHRA and CDR2 is YSYEKL. The CDR3 DNA follows: TGCGCCAGCAGCCGACAAAATGGAAAACTGGTTTTT. Translation gives CASSRQNGKLVF.

J is TRBJ1-3 and V is TRBV6-6; D perhaps matches TRBD1 (5 bases). The CDR3 contains 15 residues. Per the germline V gene, CDR1 is MNHNY and CDR2 is SVGAGI (reference sequence). The DNA of the CDR3 is TGTGCAGGCAGCTCTGGGACGACCTCTGGAAACACCATATATTTT. Protein sequence: CAGSSGTTSGNTIYF.

With regard to this clonotype: Because the CDR3 is missing its conserved closing phenylalanine or tryptophan, this is likely a read error. The gene calls are TRBV30 and TRBJ2-3; TRBD2 matches at 9 bases. The germline gives CDR1 GTSNPN, CDR2 SVGIG (reference sequence). This CDR3 contains 14 residues. V gave up 8 bases and J gave up 5 bases; unmatched junction bases: 11. CDR3: CALKAGGPVDTQYS. CDR3 sequence (DNA): TGTGCCCTGAAGGCGGGAGGGCCGGTAGATACGCAGTATTCT.

As to this clonotype: At one of its ends the junction is not consistent with the germline gene, which may arise from a read error. The V gene is TRBV10-2, the J gene TRBJ2-3, with 7 positions matching TRBD2. Germline CDR1 is WSHSY and CDR2 is SAAADI. The CDR3 has 16 residues. The chain's CDR3 is CASRLTPSGLTDTKYF. CDR3 bases: TGTGCCAGTAGATTGACGCCTAGCGGCCTCACAGATACGAAGTATTTT.

Points on this clonotype: Without the conserved terminal phenylalanine or tryptophan, this CDR3 likely stems from a read error. This chain uses TRBV20-1 with TRBJ2-2, with TRBD2 matching over 9 bases. CDR3 length equals 14 residues. Germline lookup yields CDR1 DFQATT and CDR2 SNEGSKA (reference sequence). V dropped 4 bases and J dropped 5; count of bases not matched to a gene: 5. The CDR3 sequence: CSATPGLATGELFS. The CDR3 nucleotides read TGCAGTGCTACACCGGGACTAGCAACCGGGGAGCTGTTTTCT.